The sequence of this T cell receptor beta chain was determined in a study of PD-1 blockade in classical Hodgkin lymphoma. Libraries were prepared by immunoSEQ multiplex PCR; TCRdb keeps only in-frame clonotypes and omits some of them. The table shows about 20,000 clones, with about 80% occurring only once. Stated time point: cycle 4 day 1 (C4D1), after 6 weeks of nivolumab. Patients all relapsed after autologous stem cell transplantation, and there was variation in brentuximab vedotin exposure. Sequenced here: peripheral blood mononuclear cells (PBMCs), sampled before the fourth cycle of nivolumab. The TCR was taken from a human donor with classical Hodgkin lymphoma.

The CDR3 sequence is CASGTGDDEQYF. In DNA form, the CDR3 reads TGTGCCAGCGGGACAGGGGATGACGAGCAGTACTTC. The J gene is TRBJ2-7, the V gene TRBV27; 10 bases fit TRBD1. V shed 8 bases and J 5 bases; nucleotides not matched to a gene: 3. Germline assignment: CDR1 MNHEY and CDR2 SMNVEV (reference sequence). CDR3 size: 12 residues.